The clone carrying this T cell receptor (beta chain) was found many times. Its target is unknown. This sample is part of a study of T-cell memory formation after mild COVID-19. Study information: The study found TCR clusters largely donor specific.

Notes on the study in general: Pre-infection memory carried some responding clones, suggesting that cross-reactive memory joined. Clones shrinking between day 15 and 85 showed a balanced CD4/CD8 split, and those that grew later tilted toward CD4+.

TCR alpha and TCR beta cDNA libraries carrying sample barcodes and UMIs came from 5'RACE with constant-segment primers. TCRdb fed the 5' RACE reads into MiXCR, producing one record per CDR3 protein. In the table there are over 70,000 distinct CDR3 sequences, more than 12% of which are singletons. Sample: PBMCs or a T cell subset sorted from them (not recorded which). The receptor's source is a man between 18 and 35 years old who had mild COVID-19 (a few samples of this study predate the infection). Cell type and time point are not known.

CDR3 in DNA: TGTGCCAGCAGTTACTCATCCAGGGGAGAAGCTTTCTTT. Amino acid sequence: CASSYSSRGEAFF. V and J are TRBV6-5 and TRBJ1-1, with D perhaps TRBD1 (6 bases). In germline, CDR1 is MNHEY, CDR2 SVGAGI. V lost 0 bases to trimming and J lost 8 bases, with 10 bases between them. The CDR3 runs to 13 residues.